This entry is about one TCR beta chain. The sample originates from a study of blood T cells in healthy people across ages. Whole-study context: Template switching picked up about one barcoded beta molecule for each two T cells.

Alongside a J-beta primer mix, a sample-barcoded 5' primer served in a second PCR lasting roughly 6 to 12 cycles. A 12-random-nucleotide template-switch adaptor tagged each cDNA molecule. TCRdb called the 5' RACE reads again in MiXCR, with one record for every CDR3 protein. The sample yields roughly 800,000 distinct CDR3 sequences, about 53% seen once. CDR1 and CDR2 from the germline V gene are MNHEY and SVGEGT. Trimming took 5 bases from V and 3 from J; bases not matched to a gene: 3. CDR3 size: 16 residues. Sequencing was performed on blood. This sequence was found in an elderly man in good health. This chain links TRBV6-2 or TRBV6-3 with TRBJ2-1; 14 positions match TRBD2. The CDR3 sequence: CASSVTSGRVYNEQFF. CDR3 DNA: TGTGCCAGCAGTGTGACTAGCGGGAGGGTCTACAATGAGCAGTTCTTC.